Listed below are T cell receptor beta chains from one sample, sequenced in a study of T cell changes during pregnancy in multiple sclerosis. Measured with immunoSEQ multiplex PCR; TCRdb has only the in-frame clones, and not every one. The table has 130,000 or so clones, about 95% seen once. The specimen comprised peripheral blood, sampled after pregnancy. These receptor sequences come from a female donor with multiple sclerosis, enrolled in a pregnancy study. The CDR3 runs from the conserved cysteine through the conserved F or W. The order of the fields is V gene, D gene, clone size, J gene, CDR3 protein, CDR3 DNA. D genes are given only for firm matches. Clone size is not always given. Where it is, it says once, few, many or a class for expanded clones.

TRBV18	TRBD1	-	TRBJ1-1	CASSPMGTDTEAFF	TGTGCCAGCTCACCAATGGGGACAGACACTGAAGCTTTCTTT
TRBV30	-	-	TRBJ1-4	CAWKKGQTATNEKLFF	TGTGCCTGGAAAAAAGGACAGACTGCAACTAATGAAAAACTGTTTTTT
TRBV7-9	TRBD1	-	TRBJ2-7	CASSPRDRRSYEQYF	TGTGCCAGCAGCCCGAGGGACAGACGCTCCTACGAGCAGTACTTC
TRBV10-3	-	few	TRBJ1-1	CAITTGVDTEAFF	TGTGCCATCACGACCGGGGTGGACACTGAAGCTTTCTTT
TRBV23-1	TRBD1	-	TRBJ2-3	CASSQVGDRVTDTQYF	TGCGCCAGCAGTCAAGTTGGCGACAGGGTTACAGATACGCAGTATTTT
TRBV5-6	TRBD2	-	TRBJ2-1	CASNQRSIAGEYNEQFF	TGTGCCAGCAACCAACGCAGCATAGCGGGAGAGTACAATGAGCAGTTCTTC
TRBV11-3	-	-	TRBJ1-1	CASKGRLNTEAFF	TGTGCCAGCAAGGGGAGGCTGAACACTGAAGCTTTCTTT
TRBV6-1	TRBD1	-	TRBJ1-5	CASSAKGTGSQPQHF	TGTGCCAGCAGTGCCAAGGGGACAGGGTCTCAGCCCCAGCATTTT
TRBV2	TRBD1	-	TRBJ1-2	CASTGGRGYTF	TGTGCCAGTACAGGGGGTCGTGGCTACACCTTC
TRBV6-5	TRBD1	-	TRBJ1-2	CASRGTAGGYTF	TGTGCCAGCAGAGGGACAGCGGGCGGCTACACCTTC
TRBV5-5	-	-	TRBJ1-5	CASSLASVYSNQPQHF	TGTGCCAGCAGCTTGGCCTCAGTTTATAGCAATCAGCCCCAGCATTTT
TRBV4-1	-	-	TRBJ2-3	CASSLLATSTDTQYF	TGCGCCAGCAGCCTGCTAGCAACTAGCACAGATACGCAGTATTTT
TRBV6-1	TRBD2	-	TRBJ2-7	CASSEAIAGTSQIYEQYF	TGTGCCAGCAGTGAAGCCATAGCCGGGACTAGCCAAATCTACGAGCAGTACTTC
TRBV5-8	-	-	TRBJ1-1	CASSGGWEINTEAFF	TGTGCCAGCAGCGGCGGTTGGGAGATTAACACTGAAGCTTTCTTT
TRBV6-5	TRBD2	-	TRBJ2-1	CASSSGTSGHNEQFF	TGTGCCAGCAGTTCCGGGACTAGCGGGCACAATGAGCAGTTCTTC
TRBV9	TRBD2	-	TRBJ2-1	CASSVGLAGAEQFF	TGTGCCAGCAGCGTAGGACTAGCGGGAGCCGAGCAGTTCTTC
TRBV12-5	-	-	TRBJ2-1	CASGSPARDEQFF	TGTGCTAGTGGTTCCCCTGCGAGGGATGAGCAGTTCTTC
TRBV5-6	TRBD2	-	TRBJ2-7	CASTSGRPYEQYF	TGTGCCAGCACTAGCGGGAGACCCTACGAGCAGTACTTC
TRBV15	-	-	TRBJ2-1	CATSKEGAIWDNEQFF	TGTGCCACCAGTAAGGAGGGGGCCATTTGGGACAATGAGCAGTTCTTC
TRBV19	-	-	TRBJ2-5	CASSSLGGGETQYF	TGTGCCAGTAGTAGCTTAGGGGGGGGAGAGACCCAGTACTTC
TRBV29-1	-	-	TRBJ2-2	CSVIRGTGELFF	TGCAGCGTTATCCGGGGGACCGGGGAGCTGTTTTTT
TRBV29-1	TRBD1	-	TRBJ1-2	CSVEIGQGTRNYGYTF	TGCAGCGTTGAAATAGGACAGGGGACTCGTAACTATGGCTACACCTTC
TRBV27	-	-	TRBJ2-1	CASSSTTSFRQHNEQFF	TGTGCCAGCAGTTCGACGACAAGTTTCAGGCAACACAATGAGCAGTTCTTC
TRBV7-8	-	-	TRBJ2-6	CASSLKQGSGANVLTF	TGTGCCAGCAGCCTGAAACAGGGAAGTGGGGCCAACGTCCTGACTTTC
TRBV6-5	-	-	TRBJ2-7	CASSYLGTGEYEQYF	TGTGCCAGCAGTTATCTCGGGACTGGGGAGTACGAGCAGTACTTC
TRBV30	-	once	TRBJ1-2	CASQGDDLSGYTF	TGTGCCTCCCAGGGTGACGACCTGAGCGGCTACACCTTC
TRBV15	TRBD1	-	TRBJ1-3	CATSRAFWGQGSSGNTIYF	TGTGCCACCAGCAGAGCATTCTGGGGACAGGGATCCTCTGGAAACACCATATATTTT
TRBV7-6	-	-	TRBJ2-5	CASSLESRRAQYF	TGTGCCAGCAGCTTAGAAAGCCGACGGGCCCAGTACTTC
TRBV27	TRBD1	once	TRBJ1-5	CASSPSAGGSNQPQHF	TGTGCCAGCAGTCCGTCCGCAGGGGGTAGCAATCAGCCCCAGCATTTT
TRBV6-5	-	-	TRBJ1-5	CASSYSNGGNQPQHF	TGTGCCAGCAGTTACTCGAACGGGGGCAATCAGCCCCAGCATTTT
TRBV7-2	-	-	TRBJ2-1	CASSSGLAYNEQFF	TGTGCCAGCAGCTCGGGTCTTGCCTACAATGAGCAGTTCTTC
TRBV19	TRBD2	once	TRBJ2-7	CAGTSGRLEPSYEQYF	TGTGCCGGGACTAGCGGGAGACTAGAGCCCTCCTACGAGCAGTACTTC
TRBV19	TRBD1	-	TRBJ1-1	CASRTGTGGFGTEAFF	TGTGCCAGTAGGACCGGGACAGGGGGTTTTGGCACTGAAGCTTTCTTT
TRBV2	-	-	TRBJ1-2	CASTDDRVLLRYTF	TGTGCCAGCACTGACGACAGAGTCCTCCTCAGGTACACCTTC
TRBV4-1	TRBD2	-	TRBJ2-3	CASSGLAGGPPTDTQYF	TGCGCCAGCAGCGGGCTAGCGGGAGGGCCCCCCACAGATACGCAGTATTTT
TRBV25-1	TRBD1	-	TRBJ2-1	CASSGLTGAYNEQFF	TGTGCCAGCAGTGGTTTGACAGGGGCCTACAATGAGCAGTTCTTC
TRBV29-1	TRBD2	few	TRBJ2-1	CSTRTSGTSNEQFF	TGCAGCACCAGGACTAGCGGGACCAGCAATGAGCAGTTCTTC
TRBV5-1	TRBD2	-	TRBJ2-3	CASSLQSSGKTDTQYF	TGCGCCAGCAGCCTTCAAAGTAGCGGGAAAACAGATACGCAGTATTTT
TRBV9	TRBD1	-	TRBJ2-1	CASSPRDRALLHNEQFF	TGTGCCAGCAGCCCCCGGGACAGGGCCCTTTTGCACAATGAGCAGTTCTTC
TRBV23-1	TRBD2	-	TRBJ2-7	CASSPHPLTSGNDSEQYF	TGCGCCAGCAGTCCCCACCCCCTCACTAGCGGGAACGATTCCGAGCAGTACTTC
TRBV5-1	-	-	TRBJ2-5	CASSLRRGMETQYF	TGCGCCAGCAGCTTGCGAAGGGGGATGGAGACCCAGTACTTC
TRBV5-1	TRBD1	-	TRBJ2-5	CASSLATRGQVQETQYF	TGCGCCAGCAGCTTGGCCACCAGGGGACAGGTCCAAGAGACCCAGTACTTC
TRBV2	TRBD2	-	TRBJ2-7	CASSWTGLGTVPYEQYF	TGTGCCAGCAGTTGGACGGGACTAGGAACGGTACCCTACGAGCAGTACTTC
TRBV5-1	TRBD1	once	TRBJ1-5	CASSSGQGNQPQHF	TGCGCCAGCAGCTCCGGACAGGGCAATCAGCCCCAGCATTTT
TRBV20-1	-	-	TRBJ1-1	CGGLGGPEAFF	TGCGGAGGCCTGGGGGGTCCTGAAGCTTTCTTT
TRBV18	TRBD2	once	TRBJ2-7	CASSQTSGRYEQYF	TGTGCCAGCTCACAGACTAGCGGGAGGTACGAGCAGTACTTC
TRBV28	TRBD1	-	TRBJ1-4	CASSQVTGVANEKLFF	TGTGCCAGCAGTCAAGTTACAGGGGTTGCTAATGAAAAACTGTTTTTT
TRBV27	TRBD2	-	TRBJ2-1	CASSPLPRGDEQFF	TGTGCCAGCAGTCCCCTCCCCCGGGGGGATGAGCAGTTCTTC
TRBV19	-	few	TRBJ1-5	CASSMDTVDYQPQHF	TGTGCCAGTAGTATGGACACGGTGGACTACCAGCCCCAGCATTTT
TRBV7-8	TRBD2	once	TRBJ2-1	CASSLLAGGTYNEQFF	TGTGCCAGCAGCCTACTAGCGGGAGGGACCTACAATGAGCAGTTCTTC
TRBV5-1	TRBD2	-	TRBJ2-7	CASGTTSGVPEQYF	TGCGCCAGCGGAACGACTAGCGGGGTGCCCGAGCAGTACTTC
TRBV18	TRBD1	-	TRBJ2-1	CASSPPGTGSGEQFF	TGTGCCAGCTCACCACCCGGGACAGGGAGCGGTGAGCAGTTCTTC
TRBV5-1	TRBD1	once	TRBJ2-2	CASRGGQGKSSVTGELFF	TGCGCCAGCAGGGGTGGACAGGGAAAAAGCTCCGTTACCGGGGAGCTGTTTTTT
TRBV7-2	TRBD2	-	TRBJ2-7	CASSKTSGGSYEQYF	TGTGCCAGCAGCAAAACTAGCGGGGGCTCCTACGAGCAGTACTTC
TRBV7-8	-	few	TRBJ1-5	CASSYLLGAHQPQHF	TGTGCCAGCAGCTACCTTTTGGGGGCGCATCAGCCCCAGCATTTT
TRBV30	-	-	TRBJ2-2	CAWSRGTGELFF	TGTGCCTGGAGTCGGGGAACCGGGGAGCTGTTTTTT
TRBV7-8	TRBD2	-	TRBJ2-1	CASSPAQGGLADNEQFF	TGTGCCAGCAGCCCAGCGCAGGGAGGGCTAGCGGACAATGAGCAGTTCTTC
TRBV6-5	-	-	TRBJ1-3	CASRDFGNTIYF	TGTGCCAGCAGGGACTTCGGAAACACCATATATTTT
TRBV19	TRBD1	-	TRBJ1-1	CASSIGTGGRFAFF	TGTGCCAGTAGTATAGGGACAGGGGGCAGGTTCGCTTTCTTT